This T cell receptor beta chain derives from a study of cytomegalovirus exposure and HLA in healthy donors. On the study more broadly: Roughly 86 million unique TCRs from HLA-typed donors made up an early data release.

Germline V gives CDR1 KGHSH, CDR2 LQKENI. This CDR3 spans 12 amino acids. The V segment lost 5 bases and the J segment 6 bases; nucleotides outside the gene matches: 2. PCR amplification relied on 60 Vbeta primers (plus 13 Jbeta primers). Using immunoSEQ multiplex PCR, the repertoire was profiled, and TCRdb retains in-frame clones only, with some absent. This table holds roughly 150,000 clones, approximately 84% found once. Remarks on this clone: Its antigen is undetermined.

Study outcomes and limitations: Later examination showed HLA-associated TCR beta chains had greater clonal expansion than equally common others.

V usage is TRBV18 and J usage is TRBJ2-7, with 9 positions matching TRBD1. The sample taken for sequencing was PBMCs. This clonotype was obtained from a man in his thirties or forties in good health and CMV-seronegative. CDR3 bases: TGTGCCAGCTCAGGGACAGGGTCCGAGCAGTACTTC. Its translation is CASSGTGSEQYF.